Listed here are 8 T cell receptor beta chains from one sample, sequenced in a study of post-analysis software for immune sequencing data. Study-wide results and caveats: TRBV5-6, TRBV5-1 and TRBV20-1 belonged to a set of a handful of TRBV segments that were more frequent in patients than controls.

The authors incorporated unique molecular identifiers into the TCR beta cDNA libraries. TCRdb redid the calling of the PCR reads with MiXCR, one entry per CDR3 protein. Among approximately 730,000 distinct CDR3 sequences, about 45% were seen once, and the ten largest hold over 4.5%. Antigen specificity for these receptors is unknown. The sample was blood. The receptors come from a girl aged 10 to 17 with multiple sclerosis.

The chain carries TRBV12-3 or TRBV12-4 and TRBJ2-6; TRBD1 matches 10 bases. The J segment lost 0 bases and the V segment lost 7 bases, leaving 6 bases of the junction unmatched. This CDR3 region has 17 residues. The CDR3 protein is CASTWTGGGSGANVLTF. In DNA form, the CDR3 reads TGTGCCAGCACTTGGACAGGGGGAGGCTCTGGGGCCAACGTCCTGACTTTC.

In regard to this clonotype: The CDR3 carries no conserved terminal phenylalanine or tryptophan, so it likely arises from a read error. The J gene is TRBJ2-3, the V gene TRBV24-1, with 8 bases lining up with TRBD1. Trimming removed 5 bases from V and 6 bases from J; junction bases left unmatched: 9. This CDR3 region has 15 residues. The germline V gene has CDR1 KGHDR and CDR2 SFDVKD. CDR3 in amino acids: CATSVTDRVMDTQYV. CDR3 sequence (DNA): TGTGCCACCAGTGTGACGGACAGGGTGATGGATACGCAGTATGTT.

There are a few counts of this clonotype. V is TRBV29-1 and J is TRBJ2-7; D is uncertain. Germline CDR1 SQVTM, CDR2 ANQGSEA. This CDR3 has 12 residues. The V end lost 4 bases, the J end lost 6 bases, and 13 bases lay between the germline ends. The CDR3 DNA follows: TGCAGCGTTGGGTCCCACGAGGCCGAGCAGTACTTC. Residues: CSVGSHEAEQYF.

CDR3 sequence: CASSPIAGALYNEQFF. In DNA form, the CDR3 reads TGTGCCAGCAGCCCCATAGCGGGGGCCTTATACAATGAGCAGTTCTTC. The chain uses TRBV13 and TRBJ2-1; 9 bases match TRBD2. The CDR3 sequence is 16 residues long. The J segment lost 4 bases and the V segment lost 5 bases, leaving 9 bases of the junction unmatched. Germline V gene sequence: CDR1 PRHDT, CDR2 FYEKMQ (reference sequence).

This clonotype was found a few times. The V and J genes are TRBV12-3 or TRBV12-4 and TRBJ2-7, with D possibly TRBD2 on 6 matching bases. The V gene lost 3 bases and the J gene lost 2 bases, with 14 bases spanning the gap. The CDR3 length is 15 residues. This CDR3 reads CASSLGLAFTYEQYF. The CDR3 bases are TGTGCCAGCAGTTTGGGGCTAGCGTTTACCTACGAGCAGTACTTC.

This chain uses TRBV20-1 with TRBJ2-7; the D gene is possibly TRBD1 (6 bases). The germline V gene has CDR1 DFQATT and CDR2 SNEGSKA (reference sequence). The CDR3 has 15 residues. V lost 0 bases, J lost 2 bases, and 14 bases lay in between. CDR3 region: CSARDTGHSAYEQYF. CDR3 nucleotide sequence: TGCAGTGCTAGAGATACGGGACATAGCGCCTACGAGCAGTACTTC.

V is TRBV12-3 or TRBV12-4 and J is TRBJ1-6, with 9 bases identical to TRBD1. Trimming at V came to 6 bases and at J to 7 bases, leaving 4 bases not matched to a gene. The length of the CDR3 is 14 residues. CDR3 sequence reads: CASRGQGDNSPLHF. In DNA form, the CDR3 reads TGTGCCAGCAGGGGACAGGGAGACAATTCACCCCTCCACTTT.

The rearrangement uses TRBV7-9 and TRBJ2-1; 10 nucleotides align to TRBD2. Germline assignment: CDR1 SEHNR and CDR2 FQNEAQ (reference sequence). The CDR3 sequence is 16 residues long. Losses at the gene ends were 5 bases for V and 5 bases for J; bases not matched to a gene: 9. The CDR3 loop is CASSLWTSGIHNEQFF. The CDR3 DNA sequence: TGTGCCAGCAGCCTGTGGACTAGCGGAATTCACAATGAGCAGTTCTTC. The full variable domain, rest sourced from reference TRBV7-9 and TRBJ2-1, is DTGVSQNPRHKITKRGQNVTFRCDPISEHNRLYWYRQTLGQGPEFLTYFQNEAQLEKSRLLSDRFSAERPKGSFSTLEIQRTEQGDSAMYLCASSLWTSGIHNEQFFGPGTRLTVL.